This is a list of T cell receptor beta chains from one sample in a study of control samples from healthy donors and cancer patients. Libraries were prepared by immunoSEQ multiplex PCR; TCRdb keeps only in-frame clonotypes and omits some of them. The sample lists around 86,000 clones; about 90% were seen once. The sequenced sample was PBMCs. These receptors originate from an older woman with head and neck cancer. Both conserved end residues are part of each CDR3. A D gene is named only where the DNA matches it firmly. Not all rows give a size; the values are once, few, many and, for expanded clones, a class.

>-|TRBD1|TRBV19|TRBJ1-4
TGTGCCAGTGCCCAGGGGGCGCAGCATGAAAAACTGTTTTTT
CASAQGAQHEKLFF
>-|-|TRBV30|TRBJ1-1
TGTGCCTGGAGTGTCCAAGCGGGCACTGAAGCTTTCTTT
CAWSVQAGTEAFF
>-|TRBD1|TRBV15|TRBJ2-2
TGTGCCACCAGCAGAGGACAGGGGCGCGTTTACGCCGGGGAGCTGTTTTTT
CATSRGQGRVYAGELFF
>few|-|TRBV19|TRBJ2-1
TGTGCCAGTACCTTAACTAGCGTCAGGGGCAATGAGCAGTTCTTC
CASTLTSVRGNEQFF
>-|-|TRBV10-3|TRBJ2-6
TGTGCCATCAGTGATGGAAGGGTTTCTGGGGCCAACGTCCTGACTTTC
CAISDGRVSGANVLTF
>few|-|TRBV11-2|TRBJ2-1
TGTGCCAGCAGCTTCCGTGAGAGTTCCTACAATGAGCAGTTCTTC
CASSFRESSYNEQFF
>once|-|TRBV7-2|TRBJ2-5
TGTGCCAGCAGTTTCCGGGGCGGAGCGGAGACCCAGTACTTC
CASSFRGGAETQYF
>-|-|TRBV15|TRBJ1-1
TGTGCCACCAGCAGAGGTAGGGGCAAGGGGAACACTGAAGCTTTCTTT
CATSRGRGKGNTEAFF
>-|TRBD2|TRBV6-5|TRBJ2-3
TGTGCCAGCAGTTTGAGGACTAGCTCAGATACGCAGTATTTT
CASSLRTSSDTQYF
>few|-|TRBV21-1|TRBJ1-6
TGTGCCAGCAGCAAAATCTGGAGGGGGGGGACGAATTCACCCCTCCACTTT
CASSKIWRGGTNSPLHF
>-|-|TRBV11-3|TRBJ2-3
TGTGCCAGCAGCTTAGAATATGCAGATACGCAGTATTTT
CASSLEYADTQYF
>once|-|TRBV7-9|TRBJ2-1
TGTGCCAGCAGCTTCCGGACATCCAGTATTAACAATGAGCAGTTCTTC
CASSFRTSSINNEQFF
>-|TRBD2|TRBV3-1/TRBV3-2|TRBJ2-1
TGTGCCAGCAGCCAAGGGACTAGCGGGGCCTACAATGAGCAGTTCTTC
CASSQGTSGAYNEQFF
>-|TRBD1|TRBV5-1|TRBJ2-1
TGCGCCAGCAGCTTGGCATACTCCGGTACAGGGGTAAATGAGCAGTTCTTC
CASSLAYSGTGVNEQFF
>-|TRBD2|TRBV7-6|TRBJ2-1
TGTGCCAGCAGCTTAGGACTAGCAAATGAGCAGTTCTTC
CASSLGLANEQFF
>-|-|TRBV6-5|TRBJ1-2
TGTGCCAGCACCGGACAGACGGGCTACACCTTC
CASTGQTGYTF
>-|-|TRBV19|TRBJ2-7
TGTGCCAGTAGTGCTCTCGTCAGGCTATTCTACGAGCAGTACTTC
CASSALVRLFYEQYF
>-|-|TRBV30|TRBJ2-1
TGTGCCTGGAATGCCGGCGCTGGGAATGAGCAGTTCTTC
CAWNAGAGNEQFF
>-|-|TRBV13|TRBJ2-6
TGTGCCAGCAGCCCCACCGGTGGGGCCAACGTCCTGACTTTC
CASSPTGGANVLTF
>-|TRBD1|TRBV3-1/TRBV3-2|TRBJ1-6
TGTGCCAGCAGCCTTATATGGACAGGGAAGACACCCCTCCACTTT
CASSLIWTGKTPLHF
>-|-|TRBV7-8|TRBJ1-2
TGTGCCAGCAGTCACGCGGTAAGGGGAGGCCATGGCTACACCTTC
CASSHAVRGGHGYTF
>-|TRBD1|TRBV10-3|TRBJ2-5
TGTGCCATCAGAGGGACAGGGTACCAAGAGACCCAGTACTTC
CAIRGTGYQETQYF
>-|TRBD2|TRBV10-1|TRBJ2-3
TGCGCCAGCAGTGAGTCGGGGACTAGCGGGAGACCAGGGGGAGATACGCAGTATTTT
CASSESGTSGRPGGDTQYF
>-|TRBD2|TRBV7-2|TRBJ2-1
TGTGCCAGCAGCTTAGCTAGCGGGAGTTTCTATGAGCAGTTCTTC
CASSLASGSFYEQFF
>-|TRBD2|TRBV11-1|TRBJ2-7
TGTGCCAGCAGCGACCAGACTAGCGGGACGTACGAGCAGTACTTC
CASSDQTSGTYEQYF
>once|-|TRBV7-2|TRBJ1-5
TGTGCCAGCAGCTTATTTTACAGCCGATATAGCAATCAGCCCCAGCATTTT
CASSLFYSRYSNQPQHF
>-|-|TRBV15|TRBJ1-3
TGTGCCACCAGCAGCGACAATCTTTTCTCTGGAAACACCATATATTTT
CATSSDNLFSGNTIYF
>-|TRBD2|TRBV3-1/TRBV3-2|TRBJ2-1
TGTGCCAGCAGCCAACCTCCCGGACTAGTCGGTGAGCAGTTCTTC
CASSQPPGLVGEQFF
>-|-|TRBV7-9|TRBJ2-7
TGTGCCAGCAGCTTTTTGTCCTCACGGGAGCAGTACTTC
CASSFLSSREQYF
>-|TRBD1|TRBV6-5|TRBJ1-3
TGTGCCAGCTCGATGACAGGGGCCGGAAACACCATATATTTT
CASSMTGAGNTIYF
>-|TRBD2|TRBV13|TRBJ2-7
TGTGCCAGCAGCTTAGGCGGGAGGGCCGACGAGCAGTACTTC
CASSLGGRADEQYF
>once|TRBD1|TRBV28|TRBJ2-7
TGTGCCAGCATCGAGACAGGGTCCTACGAGCAGTACTTC
CASIETGSYEQYF
>-|-|TRBV10-3|TRBJ1-2
TGTGCCATCGGATCTTTGGGGGCCTCTAACTATGGCTACACCTTC
CAIGSLGASNYGYTF
>once|TRBD1|TRBV6-7|TRBJ2-1
TGTGCCAGCAGTTTCCGGGACAGCTGCATCAATGAGCAGTTCTTC
CASSFRDSCINEQFF
>-|-|TRBV2|TRBJ2-1
TGTGCCAGCTATACACCGGGACCCTTGTCCTACAATGAGCAGTTCTTC
CASYTPGPLSYNEQFF
>-|-|TRBV7-9|TRBJ2-1
TGTGCCAGCAGCTTAGACGCGGGATCCTACAATGAGCAGTTCTTC
CASSLDAGSYNEQFF
>-|-|TRBV5-1|TRBJ1-4
TGCGCCAGCAGCTCCGGGGGGTTCGCAACTAATGAAAAACTGTTTTTT
CASSSGGFATNEKLFF
>-|-|TRBV14|TRBJ2-7
TGTGCCAGCAGCCACTTACTAGGGCGCTCCTACGAGCAGTACTTC
CASSHLLGRSYEQYF
>-|TRBD1|TRBV24-1|TRBJ2-2
TGTGCCACCAGTGATCAGACAGGGTGGACCGGGGAGCTGTTTTTT
CATSDQTGWTGELFF
>-|-|TRBV6-6|TRBJ1-1
TGTGCCAGCAGCCCAGGGGACACTGAAGCTTTCTTT
CASSPGDTEAFF
>-|TRBD2|TRBV28|TRBJ2-1
TGTGCCAGCAGTGCCCCCACAGCGGGAGCCGGGAATGAGCAGTTCTTC
CASSAPTAGAGNEQFF
>-|-|TRBV19|TRBJ2-7
TGTGCCAGTACTAACGGGCAGGGGAGGCCGTACGAGCAGTACTTC
CASTNGQGRPYEQYF
>-|TRBD1|TRBV5-1|TRBJ2-1
TGCGCCAGCAGCTCAACGGGACAGCCATACAATGAGCAGTTCTTC
CASSSTGQPYNEQFF
>-|-|TRBV30|TRBJ1-2
TGTGCCTCTGACGGGGGGAGCTATGGCTACACCTTC
CASDGGSYGYTF
>-|-|TRBV18|TRBJ1-2
TGTGCCAGCTCACACAATCAGGAGGACTTAGGGGGCTATGGCTACACCTTC
CASSHNQEDLGGYGYTF
>-|TRBD2|TRBV5-4|TRBJ2-3
TGTGCCAGCAGCTCCCGGACTAGCGGGAGTTCAGCAGATACGCAGTATTTT
CASSSRTSGSSADTQYF
>-|TRBD1|TRBV7-9|TRBJ2-5
TGTGCCAGCAGCTTACAGGGGGCTGCGGAGACCCAGTACTTC
CASSLQGAAETQYF
>-|TRBD2|TRBV28|TRBJ2-7
TGTGCCAGCACCCCGGGACTAGCGGGATACGGCGAGCAGTACTTC
CASTPGLAGYGEQYF
>-|TRBD1|TRBV2|TRBJ1-1
TGTGCCAGCATCGACAGGGGGACCTCCGGTGAAGCTTTCTTT
CASIDRGTSGEAFF
>few|-|TRBV2|TRBJ1-6
TGTGCCAGCAGTCCCCGTCGTGGTTCACCCCTCCACTTT
CASSPRRGSPLHF
>-|TRBD2|TRBV11-2|TRBJ2-3
TGTGCCAGCAGCCCCCCGATAGCGGGAGAATCAGATACGCAGTATTTT
CASSPPIAGESDTQYF
>-|-|TRBV11-3|TRBJ2-1
TGTGCCAGCAGCTTGGGGGGCTACTCCTACAATGAGCAGTTCTTC
CASSLGGYSYNEQFF
>-|TRBD2|TRBV2|TRBJ2-1
TGTGCCAGCAGTGAAAGGAGACTAGCGGGAGTCAATGAGCAGTTCTTC
CASSERRLAGVNEQFF